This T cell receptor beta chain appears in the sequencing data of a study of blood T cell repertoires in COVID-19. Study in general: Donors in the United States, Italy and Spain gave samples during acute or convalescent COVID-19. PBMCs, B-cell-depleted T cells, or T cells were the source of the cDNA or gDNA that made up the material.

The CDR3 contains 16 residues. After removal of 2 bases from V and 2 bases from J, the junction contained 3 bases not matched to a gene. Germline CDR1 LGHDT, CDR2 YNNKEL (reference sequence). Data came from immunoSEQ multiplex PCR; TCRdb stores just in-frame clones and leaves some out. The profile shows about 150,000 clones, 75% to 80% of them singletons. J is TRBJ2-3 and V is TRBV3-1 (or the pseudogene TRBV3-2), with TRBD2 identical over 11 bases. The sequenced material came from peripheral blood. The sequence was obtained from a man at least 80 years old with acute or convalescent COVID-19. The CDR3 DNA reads TGTGCCAGCAGCCAACTAGCGGGGGGTTCCACAGATACGCAGTATTTT. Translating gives CASSQLAGGSTDTQYF.